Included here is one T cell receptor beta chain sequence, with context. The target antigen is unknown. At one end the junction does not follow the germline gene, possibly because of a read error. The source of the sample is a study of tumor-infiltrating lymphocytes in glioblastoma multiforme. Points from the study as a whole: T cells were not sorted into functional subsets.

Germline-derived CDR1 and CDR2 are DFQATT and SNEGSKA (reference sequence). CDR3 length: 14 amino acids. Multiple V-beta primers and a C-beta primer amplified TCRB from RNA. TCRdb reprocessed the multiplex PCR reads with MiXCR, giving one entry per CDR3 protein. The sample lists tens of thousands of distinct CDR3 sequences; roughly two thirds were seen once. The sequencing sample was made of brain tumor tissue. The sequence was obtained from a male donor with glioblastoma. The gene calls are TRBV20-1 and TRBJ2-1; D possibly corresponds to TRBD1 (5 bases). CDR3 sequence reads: CGARAEAGLYEQFF. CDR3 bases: TGCGGTGCTAGAGCTGAGGCAGGGCTTTATGAGCAGTTCTTC.